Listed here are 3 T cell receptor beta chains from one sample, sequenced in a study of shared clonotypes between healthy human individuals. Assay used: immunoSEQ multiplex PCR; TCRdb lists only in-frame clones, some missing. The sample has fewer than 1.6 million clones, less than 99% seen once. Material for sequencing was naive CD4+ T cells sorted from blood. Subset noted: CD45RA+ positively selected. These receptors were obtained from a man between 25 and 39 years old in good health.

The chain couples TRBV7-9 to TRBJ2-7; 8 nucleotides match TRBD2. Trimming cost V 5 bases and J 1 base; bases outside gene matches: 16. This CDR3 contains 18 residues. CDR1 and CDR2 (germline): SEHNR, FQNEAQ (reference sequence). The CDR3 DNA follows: TGTGCCAGCAGCGGCAGGGTCCTAGCCAGCGGGAGATCCTACGAGCAGTACTTC. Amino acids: CASSGRVLASGRSYEQYF.

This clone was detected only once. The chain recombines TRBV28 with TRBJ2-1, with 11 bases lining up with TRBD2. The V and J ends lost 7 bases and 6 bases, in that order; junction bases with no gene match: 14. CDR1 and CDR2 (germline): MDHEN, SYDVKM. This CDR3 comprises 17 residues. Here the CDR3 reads CASTHHRGLAAVNEQFF. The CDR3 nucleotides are TGTGCCAGCACCCATCATCGGGGACTAGCGGCAGTCAATGAGCAGTTCTTC.

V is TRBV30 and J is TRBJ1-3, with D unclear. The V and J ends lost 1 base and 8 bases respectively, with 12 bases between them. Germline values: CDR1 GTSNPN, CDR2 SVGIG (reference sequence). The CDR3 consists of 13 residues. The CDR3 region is CAWSAMNSDTIYF. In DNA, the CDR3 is TGTGCCTGGAGTGCAATGAATTCAGACACCATATATTTT.